This T cell receptor beta chain was sequenced in a study of blood T cell repertoires in COVID-19. Germline assignment: CDR1 LGHDT and CDR2 YNNKEL (reference sequence). The germline V and J ends were trimmed by 5 bases and 1 base, with 9 bases remaining between them. The CDR3 runs to 13 residues. Per the original data handling: Quantification of nucleated cells was approximated via reference gene primer amplification. Only in-frame clones appear in the TCRdb table, and some are missing; sequencing was by immunoSEQ multiplex PCR. D and trimming were read from the DNA, whereas the V and J calls and clone size are those reported in that table. The table lists 200,000 to 250,000 clones, around four fifths of them singletons, with just under 6.5% in the top ten. This clone was counted a few times.

Sequencing was performed on peripheral blood. The sequence derives from an older woman with active or convalescent COVID-19. This chain joins TRBV3-1 (or the pseudogene TRBV3-2) and TRBJ2-7; D gene ambiguous. CDR3: CASSTTGSYEQYF. CDR3 sequence (DNA): TGTGCCAGCAGCACTACGGGTTCCTACGAGCAGTACTTC.